These 14 T cell receptor beta chains share one sample of origin, sequenced in a study of blood T cell repertoires in COVID-19. Clones were sequenced by immunoSEQ multiplex PCR, and TCRdb holds only the in-frame ones, with some missing. The data show 150,000 to 200,000 clones, 75% to 90% seen once. Material for sequencing was PBMCs or T cells enriched from blood (not recorded which). The origin of the receptors is a man aged 70 or older who had been exposed to COVID-19.

This clone turned up a few times. This chain uses TRBV7-9 with TRBJ1-2; 9 positions match TRBD1. Losses at the gene ends were 3 bases for V and 5 bases for J; bases not matched to a gene: 1. Germline V gene data show CDR1 as SEHNR and CDR2 as FQNEAQ (reference sequence). The CDR3 is 13 residues long. The CDR3: CASSLTGGYGYTF. The CDR3 nucleotides are TGTGCCAGCAGCTTGACAGGGGGATATGGCTACACCTTC.

V and J are TRBV19 and TRBJ1-4; TRBD1 matches at 10 bases. The ends lost 7 bases at V and 0 bases at J; junction bases unmatched: 17. This CDR3 region has 20 residues. Germline V gives CDR1 LNHDA, CDR2 SQIVND (reference sequence). The CDR3 region is CASTLTGGFLGIATNEKLFF. The CDR3 bases are TGTGCCAGTACCTTGACAGGGGGCTTCCTCGGGATTGCAACTAATGAAAAACTGTTTTTT.

The genes are TRBV18 and TRBJ2-5; D is undetermined. The CDR3 spans 14 residues. V was shortened by 2 bases and J by 3 bases, with 10 bases between the two germline ends. CDR1 KGHSH and CDR2 LQKENI come from the germline V gene. Here the CDR3 DNA reads TGTGCCAGCTCACCATTGGTAACGGAAGAGACCCAGTACTTC. This sequence encodes CASSPLVTEETQYF.

The chain carries TRBV5-4 and TRBJ1-1; D remains ambiguous. This CDR3 is built from 15 residues. V was trimmed by 3 bases and J by 1 base, leaving 13 bases between them. In germline, CDR1 is SGHNT, CDR2 YYREEE (reference sequence). The CDR3 here is CASSSTARKNTEAFF. The CDR3 DNA is TGTGCCAGCAGCTCCACGGCCAGGAAGAACACTGAAGCTTTCTTT.

The rearrangement joins TRBV2 to TRBJ2-1; 9 bases agree with TRBD2. The V and J ends lost 10 bases and 12 bases, in that order; junction bases with no gene match: 16. Germline V gene data show CDR1 as SNHLY and CDR2 as FYNNEI. The CDR3 extends over 14 amino acids. This CDR3 is CANHAGVSGSRQFF. In DNA form, the CDR3 reads TGTGCCAACCACGCGGGGGTTAGCGGGAGTAGGCAGTTCTTC.

The chain carries TRBV6-2 or TRBV6-3 and TRBJ2-7, with 10 bases matching TRBD1. The J segment lost 5 bases and the V segment lost 6 bases, leaving 10 bases of the junction unmatched. Germline values: CDR1 MNHEY, CDR2 SVGEGT. The CDR3 is made up of 15 amino acids. The CDR3 region has the DNA TGTGCCAGCAGCGGGGGTTGGACAGGGGGAGACGAGCAGTACTTC. This sequence encodes CASSGGWTGGDEQYF.

The gene calls are TRBV4-1 and TRBJ2-6, with TRBD1 as a possible D gene (6 bases). CDR1 is MGHRA, CDR2 YSYEKL, per germline. V was pared by 4 bases and J by 4 bases, with 11 bases between. The length of the CDR3 is 15 residues. CDR3: CASSPTGDGANVLTF. The CDR3 coding sequence is TGCGCCAGCAGCCCGACAGGTGACGGGGCCAACGTCCTGACTTTC.

The V and J genes are TRBV30 and TRBJ1-2; TRBD1 aligns across 11 bases. J was trimmed by 1 base and V by 0 bases; bases with no gene match: 4. The CDR3 has 16 residues. CDR1 is GTSNPN, CDR2 SVGIG, per germline (reference sequence). CDR3 DNA: TGTGCCTGGAGTGTGGGACAGGGGGATCATAACTATGGCTACACCTTC. Protein: CAWSVGQGDHNYGYTF.

The chain uses TRBV12-5 and TRBJ1-1; 7 bases map to TRBD1. This CDR3 region has 13 residues. CDR1 LGHNT and CDR2 FRNRAP come from the germline V gene. V dropped 5 bases and J dropped 4; count of bases not matched to a gene: 4. This chain's CDR3 is CASGAGQITEAFF. The CDR3 coding sequence is TGTGCTAGTGGTGCGGGACAGATCACTGAAGCTTTCTTT.

This clone was seen more than once but under ten times. V and J are TRBV12-3 or TRBV12-4 and TRBJ1-5; a possible D gene is TRBD1 (5 bases). The CDR3 consists of 12 residues. The V gene lost 6 bases and the J gene lost 6 bases, with 9 bases spanning the gap. The CDR3 DNA reads as TGTGCCAGCAGGCCAGGGTTTCAGCCCCAGCATTTT. Amino acid sequence: CASRPGFQPQHF.

V usage is TRBV21-1 and J usage is TRBJ1-2. TRBV21-1 is annotated as a pseudogene. This CDR3 is 16 amino acids long. Here the CDR3 DNA reads TGTGCCAGCAGAGGGCGGGTTGATGACGCTGGCTATGGCTACACCTTC. It translates to CASRGRVDDAGYGYTF.

This clone came up once. The chain employs TRBV3-1 (or the pseudogene TRBV3-2) and TRBJ2-1; TRBD1 matches at 7 bases. V shed 2 bases, J shed 5 bases, and the junction held 6 bases outside the gene matches. This CDR3 contains 15 residues. Germline V CDR1 and CDR2: LGHDT, YNNKEL (reference sequence). CDR3 in amino acids: CASSQNQGVNNEQFF. The DNA of the CDR3 is TGTGCCAGCAGCCAAAACCAGGGGGTTAACAATGAGCAGTTCTTC.

The chain uses TRBV28 and TRBJ1-1, with D perhaps TRBD1 (6 bases). This CDR3 contains 12 residues. Germline-derived CDR1 and CDR2 are MDHEN and SYDVKM. The V end was cut by 7 bases, the J end by 10 bases, with 16 bases between. The CDR3 coding sequence is TGTGCCAGCACCGTAGGGGGACATGGAGCTTTCTTT. Its translation is CASTVGGHGAFF. Using reference TRBV28 and TRBJ1-1 for the parts outside the CDR3, the full variable domain is DVKVTQSSRYLVKRTGEKVFLECVQDMDHENMFWYRQDPGLGLRLIYFSYDVKMKEKGDIPEGYSVSREKKERFSLILESASTNQTSMYLCASTVGGHGAFFGQGTRLTVV.

This clone appeared a single time. The rearrangement joins TRBV9 to TRBJ2-2; the match to TRBD1 covers 7 bases. The CDR3 is made up of 18 amino acids. Germline CDR1 is SGDLS and CDR2 is YYNGEE. The V gene end was trimmed by 3 bases and the J gene end by 0 bases; junction bases not matched to a gene: 11. This CDR3 is CASSGLRQGQSNTGELFF. As DNA, the CDR3 is TGTGCCAGCAGCGGCTTGCGACAGGGACAGTCGAACACCGGGGAGCTGTTTTTT.